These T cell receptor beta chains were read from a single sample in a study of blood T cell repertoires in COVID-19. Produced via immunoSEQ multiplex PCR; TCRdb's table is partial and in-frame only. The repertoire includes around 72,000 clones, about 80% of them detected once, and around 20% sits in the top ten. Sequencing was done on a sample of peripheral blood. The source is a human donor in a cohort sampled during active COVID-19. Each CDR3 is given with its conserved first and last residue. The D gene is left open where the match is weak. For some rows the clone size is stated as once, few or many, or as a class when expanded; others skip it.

CDR3aa: CASSLGEPTLHF
CDR3nt: TGTGCCAGCAGCTTGGGAGAGCCCACCCTCCACTTT
j_gene: TRBJ1-6
d_gene: -
abundance: -
v_gene: TRBV11-2

CDR3aa: CASSRDTGELFF
CDR3nt: TGCGCCAGCAGCCGCGACACCGGGGAGCTGTTTTTT
j_gene: TRBJ2-2
d_gene: -
abundance: -
v_gene: TRBV5-1

CDR3aa: CASSLFGEAYGYTF
CDR3nt: TGTGCCAGCAGCTTGTTCGGGGAGGCCTATGGCTACACCTTC
j_gene: TRBJ1-2
d_gene: -
abundance: -
v_gene: TRBV5-5

CDR3aa: CASSQTDRDDQPQHF
CDR3nt: TGCGCCAGCAGCCAGACGGACAGGGACGATCAGCCCCAGCATTTT
j_gene: TRBJ1-5
d_gene: TRBD1
abundance: -
v_gene: TRBV4-3

CDR3aa: CASSLGEGDYGYTF
CDR3nt: TGCGCCAGCAGCTTGGGGGAGGGGGACTATGGCTACACCTTC
j_gene: TRBJ1-2
d_gene: -
abundance: -
v_gene: TRBV5-1

CDR3aa: CASTRRDTEAFF
CDR3nt: TGTGCCAGCACGCGGAGAGACACTGAAGCTTTCTTT
j_gene: TRBJ1-1
d_gene: -
abundance: -
v_gene: TRBV6-5

CDR3aa: CASSNFDGYTF
CDR3nt: TGTGCCAGCAGCAATTTCGATGGCTACACCTTC
j_gene: TRBJ1-2
d_gene: -
abundance: -
v_gene: TRBV11-2

CDR3aa: CASSQDGLLNTEAFF
CDR3nt: TGTGCCAGCAGCCAAGATGGGCTGCTGAACACTGAAGCTTTCTTT
j_gene: TRBJ1-1
d_gene: -
abundance: -
v_gene: TRBV4-2

CDR3aa: CASSENRAYEQYF
CDR3nt: TGCGCCAGCAGTGAGAACCGAGCCTACGAGCAGTACTTC
j_gene: TRBJ2-7
d_gene: -
abundance: few
v_gene: TRBV10-1

CDR3aa: CASSPDRGNTGELFF
CDR3nt: TGCGCCAGCAGCCCGGACAGGGGCAACACCGGGGAGCTGTTTTTT
j_gene: TRBJ2-2
d_gene: TRBD1
abundance: -
v_gene: TRBV5-1

CDR3aa: CASSFRVQETQYF
CDR3nt: TGTGCCAGCAGCTTTAGAGTCCAAGAGACCCAGTACTTC
j_gene: TRBJ2-5
d_gene: -
abundance: -
v_gene: TRBV7-3

CDR3aa: CASSARYGYGYTF
CDR3nt: TGTGCCAGCAGCGCCCGGTACGGCTATGGCTACACCTTC
j_gene: TRBJ1-2
d_gene: -
abundance: -
v_gene: TRBV7-8

CDR3aa: CASSQTGASYEQYF
CDR3nt: TGTGCCAGCAGCCAGACAGGGGCTTCCTACGAGCAGTACTTC
j_gene: TRBJ2-7
d_gene: TRBD1
abundance: once
v_gene: TRBV11-2

CDR3aa: CASSPGALAQYF
CDR3nt: TGTGCCAGCAGCCCAGGGGCATTGGCGCAGTATTTT
j_gene: TRBJ2-3
d_gene: -
abundance: -
v_gene: TRBV2

CDR3aa: CASSPFDRGYGYTF
CDR3nt: TGTGCCAGTAGCCCCTTCGACAGGGGATATGGCTACACCTTC
j_gene: TRBJ1-2
d_gene: TRBD1
abundance: -
v_gene: TRBV19

CDR3aa: CASIQGLNTEAFF
CDR3nt: TGCGCCAGCATACAGGGTCTGAACACTGAAGCTTTCTTT
j_gene: TRBJ1-1
d_gene: -
abundance: -
v_gene: TRBV10-2

CDR3aa: CASSLGGPGQGHGYTF
CDR3nt: TGTGCCAGCAGCTTAGGGGGCCCGGGACAGGGCCATGGCTACACCTTC
j_gene: TRBJ1-2
d_gene: TRBD1
abundance: -
v_gene: TRBV7-9

CDR3aa: CASSLLGGRKNTQYF
CDR3nt: TGTGCCAGCAGTCTCCTGGGGGGTCGGAAGAATACGCAGTATTTT
j_gene: TRBJ2-3
d_gene: -
abundance: -
v_gene: TRBV14

CDR3aa: CASSLGRTGEDGYTF
CDR3nt: TGCGCCAGCAGCCTCGGAAGGACAGGGGAGGATGGCTACACCTTC
j_gene: TRBJ1-2
d_gene: TRBD1
abundance: -
v_gene: TRBV4-3

CDR3aa: CASMGEQRGNTIYF
CDR3nt: TGTGCCAGCATGGGCGAACAGAGAGGAAACACCATATATTTT
j_gene: TRBJ1-3
d_gene: -
abundance: -
v_gene: TRBV6-6

CDR3aa: CASSLEGARTEAFF
CDR3nt: TGCGCCAGCAGCTTGGAGGGGGCGCGGACTGAAGCTTTCTTT
j_gene: TRBJ1-1
d_gene: TRBD1
abundance: -
v_gene: TRBV5-1

CDR3aa: CASSSPGGRGINPYEQYF
CDR3nt: TGTGCCAGCAGCTCACCGGGTGGTCGGGGAATCAACCCCTACGAGCAGTACTTC
j_gene: TRBJ2-7
d_gene: -
abundance: -
v_gene: TRBV7-9

CDR3aa: CASRDRGPYGYTF
CDR3nt: TGTGCCAGCAGGGACAGGGGTCCCTATGGCTACACCTTC
j_gene: TRBJ1-2
d_gene: TRBD1
abundance: -
v_gene: TRBV2

CDR3aa: CASSLIGERYNEQFF
CDR3nt: TGTGCCAGCAGCTTGATTGGGGAGAGATACAATGAGCAGTTCTTC
j_gene: TRBJ2-1
d_gene: -
abundance: -
v_gene: TRBV5-6

CDR3aa: CASRVTVPDTGELFF
CDR3nt: TGCGCCAGCAGAGTGACAGTCCCTGACACCGGGGAGCTGTTTTTT
j_gene: TRBJ2-2
d_gene: -
abundance: once
v_gene: TRBV5-1

CDR3aa: CASSLGAGYYEQYF
CDR3nt: TGCGCCAGCAGCTTGGGGGCAGGCTACTACGAGCAGTACTTC
j_gene: TRBJ2-7
d_gene: -
abundance: -
v_gene: TRBV5-1

CDR3aa: CASSQDFAQGWEQYF
CDR3nt: TGCGCCAGCAGCCAAGATTTTGCACAGGGGTGGGAGCAGTACTTC
j_gene: TRBJ2-7
d_gene: TRBD1
abundance: -
v_gene: TRBV4-1

CDR3aa: CAWRESSYEQYF
CDR3nt: TGTGCCTGGAGGGAGAGCTCCTACGAGCAGTACTTC
j_gene: TRBJ2-7
d_gene: -
abundance: -
v_gene: TRBV30

CDR3aa: CATSDSQTGNEQFF
CDR3nt: TGTGCCACCAGTGATTCGCAGACAGGGAATGAGCAGTTCTTC
j_gene: TRBJ2-1
d_gene: TRBD1
abundance: -
v_gene: TRBV24-1